This T cell receptor (beta chain) was obtained from a study of blood T cells in healthy people across ages. This clonotype was seen more than once but under ten times. This sequence may be a read error, since a much larger clone differs from it by one base. A second PCR of about 7 to 12 cycles used a sample-barcoded 5' primer and a J-beta primer mix. TCRdb used MiXCR to reprocess the 5' RACE reads, holding one entry per CDR3 protein. Here the sample spans 800,000 to 950,000 distinct CDR3 sequences, almost 30% being singletons. This CDR3 comprises 12 residues. V dropped 4 bases and J dropped 4 bases, with 7 bases sitting between them. Germline values: CDR1 ENHRY, CDR2 SYGVKD. The same data also went into a second study, on T cells of mothers and their children.

Sequences were obtained from blood. This rearrangement joins TRBV10-3 to TRBJ1-2; possible D gene TRBD1, 5 bases. The receptor's source is a woman in her forties in good health. The CDR3 DNA follows: TGTGCCATCAGTGGGGGCTCCTATGGCTACACCTTC. It is translated as CAISGGSYGYTF.